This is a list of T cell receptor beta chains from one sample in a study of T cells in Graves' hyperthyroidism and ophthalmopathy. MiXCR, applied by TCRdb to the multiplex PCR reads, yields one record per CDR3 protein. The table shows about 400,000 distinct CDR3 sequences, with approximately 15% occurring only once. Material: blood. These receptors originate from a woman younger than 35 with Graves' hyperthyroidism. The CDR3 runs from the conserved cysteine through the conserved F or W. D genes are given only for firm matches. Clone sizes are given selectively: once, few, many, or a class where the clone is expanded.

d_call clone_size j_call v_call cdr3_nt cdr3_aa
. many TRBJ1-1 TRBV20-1 TGCAGTGCTAGTCGTGTAGTGAACACTGAAGCTTTCTTT CSASRVVNTEAFF
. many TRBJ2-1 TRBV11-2 TGTGCCAGCAGCTTAGCTTATCGAGGGAATGAGCAGTTCTTC CASSLAYRGNEQFF
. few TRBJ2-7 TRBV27 TGTGCCAGCAGTTTATGGGGATTCCACGAGCAGTACTTC CASSLWGFHEQYF
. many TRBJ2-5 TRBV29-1 TGCAGCGTTGAAACAACGAGGGGGAGGCAAGAGACCCAGTACTTC CSVETTRGRQETQYF
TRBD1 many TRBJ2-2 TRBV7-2 TGTGCCAGCAGCTTAGTTACAGGGGGCACCGGGGAGCTGTTTTTT CASSLVTGGTGELFF
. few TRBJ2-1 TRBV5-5 TGTGCCAGCAGCTTGGCCAGGTGGGTGGGATCCTACAATGAGCAGTTCTTC CASSLARWVGSYNEQFF
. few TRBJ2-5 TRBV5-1 TGCGCCAGCAGTTTGGAAAACCACCAAGAGACCCAGTACTTC CASSLENHQETQYF
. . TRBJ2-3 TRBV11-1 TGTGCCAGCAGCTCACCCCTTGGAGATACGCAGTATTTT CASSSPLGDTQYF
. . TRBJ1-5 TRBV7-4 TGTGCCAGCAGCTTAATGGCCAGGGGAGGTGGCAGCAATCAGCCCCAGCATTTT CASSLMARGGGSNQPQHF
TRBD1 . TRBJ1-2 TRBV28 TGTGCCAGCAACAGGGGATTCTATGGCTACACCTTC CASNRGFYGYTF
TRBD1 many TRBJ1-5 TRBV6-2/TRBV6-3 TGTGCCAGCAGTCCCCAAGGACAGGGGACGTATCAGCCCCAGCATTTT CASSPQGQGTYQPQHF
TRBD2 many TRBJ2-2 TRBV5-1 TGCGCCAGCCGACTAGCGGTGAACACCGGGGAGCTGTTTTTT CASRLAVNTGELFF
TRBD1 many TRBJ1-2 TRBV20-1 TGCAGTGCGGAGACAGGGGATGGCTACACCTTC CSAETGDGYTF
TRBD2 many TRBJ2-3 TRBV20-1 TGCAGTGCCGCTCCGAAACTAGCGGGAGGGTTTTCTAGCACAGATACGCAGTATTTT CSAAPKLAGGFSSTDTQYF
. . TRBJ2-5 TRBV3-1 TGTGCCAGCAGTTGGGCCCGAGTACAAGAGACCCAGTACTTC CASSWARVQETQYF
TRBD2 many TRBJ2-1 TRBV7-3 TGTGCCAGCAGCCCGACTAGCGGGACAGGAAATGAGCAGTTCTTC CASSPTSGTGNEQFF
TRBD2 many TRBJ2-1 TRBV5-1 TGCGCCAGCAGCTTGGTTCTAGCGGGAGGGCCAGGCAATGAGCAGTTCTTC CASSLVLAGGPGNEQFF
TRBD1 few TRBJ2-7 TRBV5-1 TGCGCCAGCAGTAGGAGACAGGGGGCGCAAGGCGAGCAGTACTTC CASSRRQGAQGEQYF
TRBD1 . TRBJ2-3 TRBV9 TGTGCCAGCAGCGAGGGACAGGGGAACACAGATACGCAGTATTTT CASSEGQGNTDTQYF
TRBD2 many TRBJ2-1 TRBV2 TGTGCCAGCAGAGAGAGACTAGCGTACAATGAGCAGTTCTTC CASRERLAYNEQFF
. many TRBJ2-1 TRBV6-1 TGTGCCAGCATCGGCAACAATGAGCAGTTCTTC CASIGNNEQFF
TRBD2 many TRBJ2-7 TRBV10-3 TGTGCCATCAGACTAGCGGCCGGCTACGAGCAGTACTTC CAIRLAAGYEQYF
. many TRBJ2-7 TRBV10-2 TGCGCCAGCAGTGAGGAAGGCTTTGTAGCAGCCTACGAGCAGTACTTC CASSEEGFVAAYEQYF
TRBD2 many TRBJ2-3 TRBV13 TGTGCCAGCAGCATTCCTAGCGGAGACACAGATACGCAGTATTTT CASSIPSGDTDTQYF
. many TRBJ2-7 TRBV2 TGTGCCAGCAAAGGTCTAACGGGGCCGACCTACGAGCAGTACTTC CASKGLTGPTYEQYF
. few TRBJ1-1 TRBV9 TGTGCCAGCAGCGTAGGTTCGGACGGGCTACCGAACACTGAAGCTTTCTTT CASSVGSDGLPNTEAFF
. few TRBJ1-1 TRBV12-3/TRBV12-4 TGTGCCAGCAGTTTCCTGGGAGGGAACACTGAAGCTTTCTTT CASSFLGGNTEAFF
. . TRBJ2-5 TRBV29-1 TGCAGCGTTGAAAGGGATCAAGAGACCCAGTACTTC CSVERDQETQYF
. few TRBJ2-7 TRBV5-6 TGTGCCAGCAGCTTGAAGCCCGCCCCCTCCTACGAGCAGTACTTC CASSLKPAPSYEQYF
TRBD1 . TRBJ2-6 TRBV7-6 TGTGCCAGCAGCTGGCCAGGGACAGCCCCGGGGGCCAACGTCCTGACTTTC CASSWPGTAPGANVLTF
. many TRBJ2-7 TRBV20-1 TGCAGTGCTAAGGGGGGAGCCTACTCCTACGAGCAGTACTTC CSAKGGAYSYEQYF
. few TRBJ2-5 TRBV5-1 TGCGCCAGCAGCCAAGAACCGGGGCAAGAGACCCAGTACTTC CASSQEPGQETQYF
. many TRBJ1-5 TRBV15 TGTGCCACCAGCGCCCGACAGGCCTACAATCAGCCCCAGCATTTT CATSARQAYNQPQHF
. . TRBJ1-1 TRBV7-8 TGTGCCAGCAGCGTTGGGGCAGCCACTGAAGCTTTCTTT CASSVGAATEAFF
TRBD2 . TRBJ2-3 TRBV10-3 TGTGCCATCAGAGGACTAGCGGGAGGAAGAGATACGCAGTATTTT CAIRGLAGGRDTQYF
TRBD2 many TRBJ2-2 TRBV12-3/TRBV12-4 TGTGCCAGCAGTGCCGGACTAGCGGGAGCTAACGGGGAGCTGTTTTTT CASSAGLAGANGELFF
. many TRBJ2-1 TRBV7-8 TGTGCCAGCAGCCCCAGGACTTCCCACCATGAGCAGTTCTTC CASSPRTSHHEQFF
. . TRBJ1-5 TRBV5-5 TGTGCCAGCAGCCCGTTCGGGGCTAGCAATCAGCCCCAGCATTTT CASSPFGASNQPQHF
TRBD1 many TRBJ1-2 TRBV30 TGTGCCTGGAACATAGGACAGGATGGCTACACCTTC CAWNIGQDGYTF
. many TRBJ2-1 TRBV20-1 TGCAGTGCTAGTAGGGACGGTTTTTTCTCCTACAATGAGCAGTTCTTC CSASRDGFFSYNEQFF
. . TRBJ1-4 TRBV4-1 TGCGCCAGCAGCCAAGACCGGTGGGGTGGTGAAAAACTGTTTTTT CASSQDRWGGEKLFF
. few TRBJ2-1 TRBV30 TGTGCCTGGAGTCTGGGGGCCTACAATGAGCAGTTCTTC CAWSLGAYNEQFF
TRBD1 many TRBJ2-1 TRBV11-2 TGTGCCAGCAGCAGTTTCCGGGACAGGGCCTACAATGAGCAGTTCTTC CASSSFRDRAYNEQFF
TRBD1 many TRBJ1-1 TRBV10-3 TGTGCCATCAGTGCAGGGGGCCTCGCTGAAGCTTTCTTT CAISAGGLAEAFF
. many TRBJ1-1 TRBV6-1 TGTGCCAGCGCCCTTGTGAACACTGAAGCTTTCTTT CASALVNTEAFF
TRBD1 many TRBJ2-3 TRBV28 TGTGCCAGCATGCCAGGGGGCAGCACAGATACGCAGTATTTT CASMPGGSTDTQYF
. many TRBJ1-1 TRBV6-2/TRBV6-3 TGTGCCAGCAGTATAGGGACAAACACTGAAGCTTTCTTT CASSIGTNTEAFF
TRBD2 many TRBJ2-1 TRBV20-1 TGCAGTGCTACGACTAGCGGGAGGGTGAATGAGCAGTTCTTC CSATTSGRVNEQFF
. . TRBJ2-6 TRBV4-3 TGCGCCAGCAGCCAAGATTTGGGCGCTGGGGCCAACGTCCTGACTTTC CASSQDLGAGANVLTF
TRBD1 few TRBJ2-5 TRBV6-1 TGTGCCAGCAGGGCTACGGACAGGGGAGGAGAGACCCAGTACTTC CASRATDRGGETQYF
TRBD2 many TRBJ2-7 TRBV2 TGTGCCAGCAGGAACGGGCGGGAGAATATCCACGAGCAGTACTTC CASRNGRENIHEQYF
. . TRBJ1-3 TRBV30 TGTGCCTTCCAGGGACTCTCTGGAAACACCATATATTTT CAFQGLSGNTIYF
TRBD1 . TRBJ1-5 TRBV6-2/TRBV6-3 TGTGCCAGCAGACGAGACAGGGTAGTACAGCCCCAGCATTTT CASRRDRVVQPQHF
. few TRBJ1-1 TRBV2 TGTGCCAGCAGTGAGGGGCGGAGGAACACTGAAGCTTTCTTT CASSEGRRNTEAFF
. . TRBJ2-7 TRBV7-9 TGTGCCAGCAGCCCCTCGACCGAAACAGAGTACGAGCAGTACTTC CASSPSTETEYEQYF
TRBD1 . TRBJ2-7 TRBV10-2 TGCGCCAGCAGCAACCCAGGGGGAGAGCAGTACTTC CASSNPGGEQYF